The 2 T cell receptor beta chains given below trace back to one sample, sequenced in a study of blood T cell repertoires in COVID-19. Here immunoSEQ multiplex PCR was the method, and the copy in TCRdb shows in-frame clones only, minus some. This sample has about 400,000 clones; approximately 86% occur once, and the top ten carry 2.5% to 3.5%. The specimen sequenced was peripheral blood. The receptors stem from a human donor in a cohort sampled during active COVID-19.

In its sample, this clone was seen a few times. The genes are TRBV19 and TRBJ1-2; D is unclear. Trimming cost V 3 bases and J 8 bases, with 13 bases left between them. Germline V gene data show CDR1 as LNHDA and CDR2 as SQIVND (reference sequence). The CDR3 sequence is 13 residues long. The CDR3 protein is CASSIDALIGYTF. The CDR3 DNA sequence: TGTGCCAGTAGTATCGATGCGCTTATAGGCTACACCTTC.

The J gene is TRBJ2-1, the V gene TRBV11-3; D is undetermined. This CDR3 spans 14 amino acids. The V end was cut by 6 bases, the J end by 9 bases, with 18 bases between. Germline V gene data show CDR1 as SGHNT and CDR2 as YENEEA. CDR3 DNA sequence: TGTGCCAGCAGTATAGCCGCGTCGACTCTTGAGCAGTTCTTC. This codes for CASSIAASTLEQFF.